One and the same sample provided the 2 T cell receptor beta chains below, sequenced in a study of cytomegalovirus exposure and HLA in healthy donors. The study ran its PCR with 60 Vbeta and 13 Jbeta primers. Here immunoSEQ multiplex PCR was the method, and the copy in TCRdb shows in-frame clones only, minus some. The sample contains 250,000 to 350,000 clones, 86% of which appear only once. The sequencing input was PBMCs. The receptors were gathered from a man aged 40-55 years in good health and CMV-seropositive.

This chain uses TRBV7-2 with TRBJ1-1, with 7 bases matching TRBD1. CDR1 is SGHTA and CDR2 is FQGNSA in the germline V gene. CDR3 length: 16 amino acids. Germline trimming cut 3 bases from V and 1 base from J; bases unmatched to any gene: 8. CDR3 sequence (DNA): TGTGCCAGCAGCTTGGAGGGACAGCTGAGGAACACTGAAGCTTTCTTT. Amino acid sequence: CASSLEGQLRNTEAFF.

This clone was picked up one time. V gene TRBV5-6 combines with J gene TRBJ2-7, with 7 bases fitting TRBD1. The CDR3 length is 17 residues. V was pared by 1 base and J by 1 base, with 11 bases of the junction left unmatched. From germline, CDR1 is SGHDT and CDR2 YYEEEE. CDR3 sequence (DNA): TGTGCCAGCAGCTTGATTGGCGCGACAGGGCTTTCCTACGAGCAGTACTTC. It is translated as CASSLIGATGLSYEQYF.